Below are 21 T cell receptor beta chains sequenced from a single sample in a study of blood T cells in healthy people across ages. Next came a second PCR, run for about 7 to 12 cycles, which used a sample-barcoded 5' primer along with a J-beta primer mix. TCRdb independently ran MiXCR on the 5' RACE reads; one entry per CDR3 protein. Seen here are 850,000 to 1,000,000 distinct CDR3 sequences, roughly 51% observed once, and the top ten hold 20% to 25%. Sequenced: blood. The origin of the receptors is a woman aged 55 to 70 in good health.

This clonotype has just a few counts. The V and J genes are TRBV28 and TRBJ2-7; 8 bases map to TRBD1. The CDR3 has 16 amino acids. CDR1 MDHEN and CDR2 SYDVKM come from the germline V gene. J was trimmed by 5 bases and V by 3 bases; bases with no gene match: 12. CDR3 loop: CASSFRTGRLDDEQYF. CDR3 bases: TGTGCCAGCAGTTTTCGGACAGGGAGACTGGATGACGAGCAGTACTTC.

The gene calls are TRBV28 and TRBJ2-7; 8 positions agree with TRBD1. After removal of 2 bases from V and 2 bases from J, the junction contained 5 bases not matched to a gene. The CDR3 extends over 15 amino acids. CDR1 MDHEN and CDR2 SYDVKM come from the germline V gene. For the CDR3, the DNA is TGTGCCAGCAGTTTACGACAGGGGTTAGCCTACGAGCAGTACTTC. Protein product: CASSLRQGLAYEQYF. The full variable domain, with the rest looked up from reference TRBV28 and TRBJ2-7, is DVKVTQSSRYLVKRTGEKVFLECVQDMDHENMFWYRQDPGLGLRLIYFSYDVKMKEKGDIPEGYSVSREKKERFSLILESASTNQTSMYLCASSLRQGLAYEQYFGPGTRLTVT.

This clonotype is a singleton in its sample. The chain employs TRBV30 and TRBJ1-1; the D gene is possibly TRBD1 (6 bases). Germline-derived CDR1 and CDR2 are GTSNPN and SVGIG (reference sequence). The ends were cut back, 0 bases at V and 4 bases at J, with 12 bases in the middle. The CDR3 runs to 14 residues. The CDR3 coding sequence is TGTGCCTGGAGTGTACGGAGGGACATCACTGAAGCTTTCTTT. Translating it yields CAWSVRRDITEAFF.

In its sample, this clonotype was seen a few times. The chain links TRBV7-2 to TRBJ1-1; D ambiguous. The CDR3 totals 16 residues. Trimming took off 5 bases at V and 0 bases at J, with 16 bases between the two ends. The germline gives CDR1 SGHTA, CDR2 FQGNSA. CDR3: CASSLMSAGMNTEAFF. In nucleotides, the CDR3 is TGTGCCAGCAGCCTAATGTCCGCGGGAATGAACACTGAAGCTTTCTTT.

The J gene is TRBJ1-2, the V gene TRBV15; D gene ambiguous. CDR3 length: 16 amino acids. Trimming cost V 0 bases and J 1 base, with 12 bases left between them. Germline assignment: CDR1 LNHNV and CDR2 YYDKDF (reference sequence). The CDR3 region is CATSRDKANFNYGYTF. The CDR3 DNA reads TGTGCCACCAGCAGAGATAAAGCGAATTTTAACTATGGCTACACCTTC. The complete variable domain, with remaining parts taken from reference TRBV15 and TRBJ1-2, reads DAMVIQNPRYQVTQFGKPVTLSCSQTLNHNVMYWYQQKSSQAPKLLFHYYDKDFNNEADTPDNFQSRRPNTSFCFLDIRSPGLGDTAMYLCATSRDKANFNYGYTFGSGTRLTVV.

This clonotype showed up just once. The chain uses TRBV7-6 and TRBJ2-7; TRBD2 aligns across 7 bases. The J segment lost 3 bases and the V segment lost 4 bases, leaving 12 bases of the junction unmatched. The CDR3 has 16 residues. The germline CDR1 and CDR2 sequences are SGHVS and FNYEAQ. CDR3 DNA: TGTGCCAGCAGCTCCCCCTGGGGGGAGGGCCGCTACGAGCAGTACTTC. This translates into CASSSPWGEGRYEQYF.

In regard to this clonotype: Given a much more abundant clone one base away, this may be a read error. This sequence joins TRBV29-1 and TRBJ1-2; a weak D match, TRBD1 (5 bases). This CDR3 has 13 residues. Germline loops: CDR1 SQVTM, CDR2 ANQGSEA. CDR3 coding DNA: TGCAGCGTCTCACTCGACAGAACTTGGGGCTCCACCTTC. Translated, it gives CSVSLDRTWGSTF.

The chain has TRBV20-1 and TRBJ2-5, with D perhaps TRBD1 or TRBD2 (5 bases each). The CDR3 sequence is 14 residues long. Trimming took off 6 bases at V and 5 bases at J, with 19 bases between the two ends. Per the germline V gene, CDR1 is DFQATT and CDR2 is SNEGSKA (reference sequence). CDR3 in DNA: TGCAGTGCACATAGGGACGGGTTTTCGGAGACCCAGTACTTC. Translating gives CSAHRDGFSETQYF.

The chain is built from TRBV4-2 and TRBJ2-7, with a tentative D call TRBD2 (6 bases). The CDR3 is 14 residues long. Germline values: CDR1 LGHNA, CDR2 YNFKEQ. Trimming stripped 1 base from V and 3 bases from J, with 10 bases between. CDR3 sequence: CASSQGGGVYEQYF. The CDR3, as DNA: TGTGCCAGCAGCCAAGGTGGCGGGGTCTACGAGCAGTACTTC.

The CDR3 bases are TGCAGTGCTTCCAAGAGTGGACTAGCGAGGACAGATACGCAGTATTTT. Its protein is CSASKSGLARTDTQYF. The chain is built from TRBV20-1 and TRBJ2-3; TRBD2 agrees at 9 bases. Germline values: CDR1 DFQATT, CDR2 SNEGSKA (reference sequence). This CDR3 is built from 16 residues. V shed 5 bases, J shed 3 bases, and the junction held 12 bases outside the gene matches.

In DNA, the CDR3 is TGCAGTGCGGGACTAGCGGGAGTCGGGAATGAGCAGTTCTTC. Encoded protein: CSAGLAGVGNEQFF. The V gene is TRBV20-1, the J gene TRBJ2-1, with 14 bases matching TRBD2. Germline lookup yields CDR1 DFQATT and CDR2 SNEGSKA (reference sequence). This CDR3 has 14 residues. J gave up 7 bases and V 6 bases, and 5 bases lay outside the gene matches.

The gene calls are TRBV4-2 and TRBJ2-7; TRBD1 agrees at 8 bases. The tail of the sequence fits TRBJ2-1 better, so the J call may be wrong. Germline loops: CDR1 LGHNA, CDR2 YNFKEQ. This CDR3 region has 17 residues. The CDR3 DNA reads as TGTGCCAGCAGCCAAGACCCTCAGGGGGCCGGAAACAATGAGCAGTTCTTC. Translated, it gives CASSQDPQGAGNNEQFF.

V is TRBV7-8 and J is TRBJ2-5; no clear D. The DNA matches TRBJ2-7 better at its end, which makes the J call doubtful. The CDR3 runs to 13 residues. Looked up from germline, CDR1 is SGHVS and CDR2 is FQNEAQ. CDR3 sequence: CASSSSRPSEQYF. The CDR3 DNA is TGTGCCAGCAGCTCCAGTCGCCCCTCCGAGCAGTACTTC.

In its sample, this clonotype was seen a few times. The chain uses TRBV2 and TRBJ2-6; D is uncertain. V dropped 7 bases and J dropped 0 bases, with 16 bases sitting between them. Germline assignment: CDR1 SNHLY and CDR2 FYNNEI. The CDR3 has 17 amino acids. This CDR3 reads CASTWQDPSSGANVLTF. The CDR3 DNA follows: TGTGCCAGCACATGGCAAGACCCAAGCTCTGGGGCCAACGTCCTGACTTTC.

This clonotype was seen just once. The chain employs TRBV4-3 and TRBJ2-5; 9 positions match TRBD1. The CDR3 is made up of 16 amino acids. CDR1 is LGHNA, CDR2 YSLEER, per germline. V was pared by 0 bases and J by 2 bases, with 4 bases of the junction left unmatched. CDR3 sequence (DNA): TGCGCCAGCAGCCAAGAGGCGGGACAGGGACAAGAGACCCAGTACTTC. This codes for CASSQEAGQGQETQYF.

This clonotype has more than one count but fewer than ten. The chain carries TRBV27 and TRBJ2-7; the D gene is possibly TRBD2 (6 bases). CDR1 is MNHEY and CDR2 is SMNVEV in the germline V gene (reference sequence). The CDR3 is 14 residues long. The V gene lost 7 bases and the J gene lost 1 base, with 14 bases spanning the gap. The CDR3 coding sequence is TGTGCCAGCACACAAGTGGGAGGTTCCTACGAGCAGTACTTC. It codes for CASTQVGGSYEQYF.

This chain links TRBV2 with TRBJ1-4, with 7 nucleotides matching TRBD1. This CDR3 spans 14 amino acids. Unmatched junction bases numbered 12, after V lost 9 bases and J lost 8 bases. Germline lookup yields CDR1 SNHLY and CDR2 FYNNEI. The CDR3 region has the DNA TGTGCCAGTAATAACAGGGGTCGCGGCGAAAAACTGTTTTTT. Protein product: CASNNRGRGEKLFF.

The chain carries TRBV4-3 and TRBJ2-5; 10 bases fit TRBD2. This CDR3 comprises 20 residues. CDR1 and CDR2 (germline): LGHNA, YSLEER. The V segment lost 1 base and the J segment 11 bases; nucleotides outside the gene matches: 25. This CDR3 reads CASSQGVGLARSGVNNEQYF. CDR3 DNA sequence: TGCGCCAGCAGCCAAGGGGTGGGACTAGCGCGTTCTGGGGTTAACAATGAGCAGTACTTC.

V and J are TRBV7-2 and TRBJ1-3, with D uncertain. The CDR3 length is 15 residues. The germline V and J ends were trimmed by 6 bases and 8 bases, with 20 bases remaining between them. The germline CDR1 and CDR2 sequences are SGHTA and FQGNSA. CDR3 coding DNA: TGTGCCAGCAGGGACTCGGACCACCCGTGGGACACCATATATTTT. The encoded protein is CASRDSDHPWDTIYF.

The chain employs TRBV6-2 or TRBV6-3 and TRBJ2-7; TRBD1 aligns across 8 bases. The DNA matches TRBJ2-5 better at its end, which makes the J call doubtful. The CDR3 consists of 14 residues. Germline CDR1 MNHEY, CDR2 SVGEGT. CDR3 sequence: CASEGQALARTQYF. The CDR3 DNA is TGTGCCAGTGAGGGACAGGCACTAGCCCGGACCCAGTACTTC.

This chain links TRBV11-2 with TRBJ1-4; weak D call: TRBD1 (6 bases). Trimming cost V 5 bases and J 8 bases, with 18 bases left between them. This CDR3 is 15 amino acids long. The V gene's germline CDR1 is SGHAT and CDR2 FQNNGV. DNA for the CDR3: TGTGCCAGCAGCCACGGACAGACTGAGAAGGAAAAACTGTTTTTT. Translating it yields CASSHGQTEKEKLFF.